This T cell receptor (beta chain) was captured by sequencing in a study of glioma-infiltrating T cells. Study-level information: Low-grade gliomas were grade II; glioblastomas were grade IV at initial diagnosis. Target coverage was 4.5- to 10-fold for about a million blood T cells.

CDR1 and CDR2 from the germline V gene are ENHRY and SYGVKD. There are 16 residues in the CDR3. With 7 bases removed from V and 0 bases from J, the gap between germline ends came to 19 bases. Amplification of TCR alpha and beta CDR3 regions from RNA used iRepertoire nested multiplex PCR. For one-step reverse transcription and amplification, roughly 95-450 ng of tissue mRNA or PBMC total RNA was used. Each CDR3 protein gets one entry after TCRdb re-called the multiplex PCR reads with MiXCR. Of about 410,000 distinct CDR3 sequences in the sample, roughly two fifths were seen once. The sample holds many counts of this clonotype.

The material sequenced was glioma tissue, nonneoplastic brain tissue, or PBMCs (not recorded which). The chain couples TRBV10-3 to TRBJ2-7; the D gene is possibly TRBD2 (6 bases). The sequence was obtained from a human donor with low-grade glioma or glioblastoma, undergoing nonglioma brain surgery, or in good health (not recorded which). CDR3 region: CAITTSLSGHSYEQYF. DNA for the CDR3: TGTGCCATCACCACGTCCCTTAGCGGCCACTCCTACGAGCAGTACTTC.